This T cell receptor beta chain was sequenced for a study of OX40 agonist ivuxolimab in advanced cancers. By its share, this clone is medium-sized. Its antigen is not identified. The CDR3 has 15 amino acids. With 4 bases removed from V and 0 bases from J, the gap between germline ends came to 11 bases. Germline CDR1 is SNHLY and CDR2 is FYNNEI. Points from the study as a whole: Compared with CD4+, CD8+ T cells on average had more expanded clones.

Measured with immunoSEQ multiplex PCR; TCRdb has only the in-frame clones, and not every one. The sample lists around 18,000 clones, around 86% seen once, with roughly 34% in the top ten. The specimen was CD4+ or CD8+ T cells sorted from blood, collected in a trial of the OX40 agonist ivuxolimab. The V and J genes are TRBV2 and TRBJ2-3; D may correspond to TRBD1 or TRBD2 (5 bases each). The source of this sequence is an adult with an advanced solid tumor such as melanoma, head and neck, liver or kidney cancer. CDR3 sequence: CASSGGTASTDTQYF. The CDR3 DNA reads as TGTGCCAGCAGTGGGGGGACGGCGAGCACAGATACGCAGTATTTT.